A selection of T cell receptor beta chains follows, all from one sample in a study of T cell responses to AZD1222 COVID-19 vaccine. Sequencing was performed with immunoSEQ multiplex PCR; in TCRdb, only in-frame clones are kept and a portion is missing. The sample contains around 44,000 clones, 65% to 90% of which appear only once. The material sequenced was peripheral blood, taken 28 days after the second AZD1222 dose. The receptors were sampled from an adult who received the AZD1222 COVID-19 vaccine. CDR3s leave out the opening cysteine and the closing phenylalanine or tryptophan. The D gene is left open where the match is weak. Rows may omit the clone size; those that give it use once, few, many or a size class.

-,TRBJ2-1,TRBV11-3,once,ASSYSRAEQF
TRBD1,TRBJ2-7,TRBV7-3,-,ASSRHGGRGTEQY
-,TRBJ1-1,TRBV5-6,-,ASSLAVTEAF
-,TRBJ2-5,TRBV15,few,ATSIQNGETQY
-,TRBJ2-7,TRBV5-1,-,ASSYGQSYEQY
-,TRBJ2-1,TRBV7-3,-,ASSLSVTPRNEQF
TRBD1,TRBJ1-1,TRBV28,-,ASSLLGTGNTEAF
-,TRBJ1-1,TRBV7-9,few,ASSFGFLEAF
-,TRBJ2-2,TRBV28,-,ASSGTANTGELF
TRBD1,TRBJ1-3,TRBV4-1,-,ASRQGQGTLDTIY
-,TRBJ2-5,TRBV3-1/TRBV3-2,-,ASSLSLAQETQY
-,TRBJ2-1,TRBV24-1,-,ATKPRQGNNEQF
TRBD2,TRBJ2-1,TRBV11-2,-,ASSSLSGGAYNEQF
-,TRBJ1-5,TRBV7-8,-,ASSLGEYSNQPQH
-,TRBJ2-2,TRBV19,medium-sized,ASEDRANTGELF
-,TRBJ2-7,TRBV3-1/TRBV3-2,-,ASSQGGPGKQY
-,TRBJ2-1,TRBV10-3,once,AISAPSRSYNEQF
-,TRBJ1-1,TRBV7-6,-,ASSLARPENTEAF
-,TRBJ2-7,TRBV10-1,-,ASSSRVHPYEQY
-,TRBJ2-3,TRBV2,-,ASPPGTDTQY
TRBD1,TRBJ1-4,TRBV5-1,once,ASSYLGQGDNEKLF
TRBD2,TRBJ2-7,TRBV18,-,ASSPGGGDGSEQY
-,TRBJ1-5,TRBV19,few,ASSIGPGGGANQPQH
-,TRBJ2-7,TRBV5-6,once,ASSLGDSTYEQY
-,TRBJ2-1,TRBV5-4,-,ASSLGEGAYNEQF
-,TRBJ2-2,TRBV7-3,once,ASSRRGGKGSTGELF
-,TRBJ2-4,TRBV5-1,once,ASSLGQPRGAKNIQY
TRBD1,TRBJ1-6,TRBV5-1,-,ASSLARGQINSPLH
-,TRBJ2-7,TRBV11-2,-,ASSLISETGRWYEQY
-,TRBJ2-6,TRBV2,once,ASSQGAGPGANVLT
-,TRBJ2-3,TRBV18,-,ASSRLRTDTQY
-,TRBJ1-3,TRBV5-4,-,ASSLGAGGNTIY
TRBD2,TRBJ2-3,TRBV18,-,ASSPERGVDTQY
-,TRBJ2-7,TRBV18,-,ASSLQKTVSSYEQY
-,TRBJ2-1,TRBV24-1,-,ATSDGAYNEQF
TRBD1,TRBJ2-7,TRBV28,-,ASSGPTGPSYEQY
-,TRBJ1-5,TRBV19,-,ASSTARNSNQPQH
-,TRBJ1-4,TRBV18,-,ASSRGRTNEKLF
-,TRBJ1-1,TRBV4-1,-,ASSQEVGRTEAF
TRBD1,TRBJ2-1,TRBV6-7,-,ASSYTCDRGDGNEQF
-,TRBJ2-3,TRBV7-3,-,ASSLYSGTDTQY
TRBD1,TRBJ1-2,TRBV7-9,-,ASSSIRGPGTGDGYT
-,TRBJ2-2,TRBV5-4,-,ASSLKAGIVGELF
TRBD2,TRBJ2-1,TRBV3-1/TRBV3-2,-,ASSLWTSVDEQF
TRBD1,TRBJ1-3,TRBV10-3,-,AISMGQGTGNTIY
TRBD1,TRBJ1-2,TRBV5-4,-,ASSLAPGQGTQGYT
-,TRBJ1-2,TRBV2,-,ASSGTLMGYGYT
TRBD2,TRBJ2-3,TRBV11-3,-,ASSLVSTSGSVQY
TRBD1,TRBJ1-5,TRBV6-5,-,ASRQGAAQPQH
TRBD1,TRBJ1-4,TRBV29-1,-,SVSYRGGTTNEKLF